This entry lists 18 T cell receptor beta chains sequenced from one sample in a study of blood T cells in healthy people across ages. Using a J-beta primer mix together with a sample-barcoded 5' primer, a second PCR was run for roughly 7 to 11 cycles. Each CDR3 protein is one row after TCRdb ran MiXCR on the 5' RACE reads. Of more than 1,000,000 distinct CDR3 sequences detected, about 25% appear once; the ten largest clones hold about 0.8%. This sample also appeared in a second study, on T cells of mothers and their children.

Sample: blood. These TCRs come from a girl aged 2 to 9 in good health.

This clonotype was seen a few times. Written as DNA, the CDR3 is TGCAGCGTTGAAGAGAGGCTAGCGGATACGCAGTATTTT. Its protein is CSVEERLADTQYF. The chain uses TRBV29-1 and TRBJ2-3, with D possibly being TRBD2 (6 bases). The CDR3 extends over 13 amino acids. The germline V gene has CDR1 SQVTM and CDR2 ANQGSEA. The germline V and J ends were trimmed by 0 bases and 6 bases, with 10 bases remaining between them.

With regard to this clonotype: At one of its ends the junction is not consistent with the germline gene, which may arise from a read error. The chain couples TRBV27 to TRBJ2-6; tentative D call: TRBD1 (5 bases). The CDR3 contains 17 residues. The germline CDR1 and CDR2 sequences are MNHEY and SMNVEV (reference sequence). The CDR3 DNA is TGTGCCAGCAGTTCTGAGACAGACCGTTCTGGGGCCGACGTCCTGACTTTC. Protein product: CASSSETDRSGADVLTF.

This clonotype was counted between two and nine times. The chain recombines TRBV27 with TRBJ1-1; D uncertain. The V gene lost 2 bases and the J gene lost 4 bases, with 14 bases spanning the gap. The CDR3 has 15 amino acids. Germline V gene sequence: CDR1 MNHEY, CDR2 SMNVEV (reference sequence). The CDR3 loop reads CASSLIPGRFTEAFF. CDR3 DNA: TGTGCCAGCAGTTTAATCCCCGGGAGATTCACTGAAGCTTTCTTT.

The V gene is TRBV9, the J gene TRBJ2-1; D may match TRBD1 or TRBD2 (5 bases each). V lost 0 bases to trimming and J lost 0 bases, with 10 bases between them. This CDR3 region has 16 residues. Germline assignment: CDR1 SGDLS and CDR2 YYNGEE. CDR3 nucleotides: TGTGCCAGCAGCGTAGTTGGGGGTTACTCCTACAATGAGCAGTTCTTC. It yields the protein CASSVVGGYSYNEQFF.

The CDR3 region is CSVRDDNNEQFF. CDR3 DNA sequence: TGCAGCGTCCGGGACGATAACAATGAGCAGTTCTTC. The chain links TRBV29-1 to TRBJ2-1; the D call may be TRBD1 or TRBD2 (5 bases each). V gave up 6 bases and J gave up 5 bases, with 11 bases separating them. The CDR3 covers 12 residues. Germline-derived CDR1 and CDR2 are SQVTM and ANQGSEA.

V and J are TRBV4-3 and TRBJ2-1; 8 bases are a match to TRBD2. Germline V lookup: CDR1 LGHNA, CDR2 YSLEER. The junction had 8 bases not matched to a gene; V was cut back by 4 bases and J by 6 bases. This CDR3 is built from 15 residues. The CDR3, as DNA: TGCGCCAGCAGCCCCGGGGTAGCGGGGCTCAATGAGCAGTTCTTC. Its translation: CASSPGVAGLNEQFF.

The chain is built from TRBV6-1 and TRBJ2-1, with a weak D call TRBD2 (5 bases). Germline assignment: CDR1 MNHNS and CDR2 SASEGT. This CDR3 has 17 residues. V was cut by 5 bases and J by 7 bases, with 24 bases left in between. The CDR3 loop reads CASSRPKERVLWNEQFF. CDR3 DNA sequence: TGTGCCAGCAGTCGTCCCAAGGAGAGGGTCTTGTGGAATGAGCAGTTCTTC.

The rearrangement joins TRBV6-6 to TRBJ2-7; D unclear. From germline, CDR1 is MNHNY and CDR2 SVGAGI (reference sequence). The V end was cut by 5 bases, the J end by 2 bases, with 10 bases between. The CDR3 totals 13 residues. As DNA, the CDR3 is TGTGCCAGCAGTCCCCCGTCACCCTACGAGCAGTACTTC. As protein: CASSPPSPYEQYF.

This clonotype occurred once. The rearrangement joins TRBV7-2 to TRBJ2-5, with 7 bases identical to TRBD2. With V trimmed by 3 bases and J by 2 bases, 9 bases remained unmatched. The CDR3 spans 16 residues. Germline V gene lookup returns CDR1 SGHTA and CDR2 FQGNSA. Here the CDR3 DNA reads TGTGCCAGCAGCTTCGGGCTAGCGGATGCACAAGAGACCCAGTACTTC. This translates into CASSFGLADAQETQYF.

V and J are TRBV7-2 and TRBJ1-4, with D unresolved. Per germline, CDR1 SGHTA and CDR2 FQGNSA. Between the trimmed V and J ends, which lost 5 bases and 3 bases, there was a span of 13 bases. CDR3 length: 15 amino acids. The CDR3 here is CASSPSRVPNEKLFF. The CDR3 DNA reads TGTGCCAGCAGCCCGTCCCGAGTTCCTAATGAAAAACTGTTTTTT.

Regarding this clonotype: At one end, the junction sequence differs from germline, possibly due to a read error. The chain combines TRBV28 with TRBJ2-5; the D is unclear. The DNA end favors TRBJ2-1, so the J call may be wrong. Germline lookup yields CDR1 MDHEN and CDR2 SYDVKM. The CDR3 length is 13 residues. The CDR3 sequence: CATSNLLLLEQFF. The CDR3 bases are TGTGCCACCAGTAACCTACTACTATTGGAGCAGTTCTTC.

This clonotype was detected many times. V and J are TRBV12-3 or TRBV12-4 and TRBJ1-1; unclear D gene. The CDR3 covers 15 residues. Trimming removed 7 bases at V and 5 bases at J, with 20 bases between. The CDR3 sequence is CASTFVEGARTEAFF. For the CDR3, the DNA is TGTGCCAGCACCTTCGTCGAGGGCGCGAGAACTGAAGCTTTCTTT.

This clonotype was picked up a small number of times. An end of the junction differs from the germline gene, which may be a read error. The chain combines TRBV7-7 with TRBJ2-5; 11 nucleotides match TRBD1. The assigned J gene may be wrong: the sequence end matches TRBJ2-1 better. Germline V gene data show CDR1 as SSHAT and CDR2 as FNYEAQ (reference sequence). This CDR3 contains 16 residues. The CDR3 DNA sequence: TGTGCTAGCAGCTTAGCGGGGGACAGGGGGACGGATGAGCAGTTCTTC. It translates to CASSLAGDRGTDEQFF.

This clonotype was observed a few times. V gene TRBV5-5 combines with J gene TRBJ2-1; 9 nucleotides match TRBD1. The J call is in doubt because the DNA end fits TRBJ2-5 better. Germline CDR1 SGHKS, CDR2 YYEKEE (reference sequence). This CDR3 has 16 amino acids. This CDR3 is CASSSHPGQGRETQYF. CDR3 coding DNA: TGTGCCAGCAGCTCCCACCCAGGACAGGGGCGAGAGACCCAGTACTTC.

The rearrangement joins TRBV6-5 to TRBJ2-7, with TRBD2 matching 9 bases. The germline V gene has CDR1 MNHEY and CDR2 SVGAGI. V gave up 0 bases and J gave up 5 bases; unmatched junction bases: 8. This CDR3 is built from 16 residues. The CDR3 nucleotides are TGTGCCAGCAGTTACTCCGGGACTAGCACCTTGGACGAGCAGTACTTC. Residues: CASSYSGTSTLDEQYF.

The chain carries TRBV20-1 and TRBJ2-5; D remains ambiguous. This CDR3 has 13 amino acids. From germline, CDR1 is DFQATT and CDR2 SNEGSKA (reference sequence). V lost 2 bases and J lost 3, with 10 bases in between. In DNA form, the CDR3 reads TGCAGTGCTAGACGGCCCGTAGAAGAGACCCAGTACTTC. Residues: CSARRPVEETQYF.

A few counts support this clonotype. This chain uses TRBV20-1 with TRBJ1-1; weak D call: TRBD1 (6 bases). This CDR3 comprises 12 residues. Germline V gene data show CDR1 as DFQATT and CDR2 as SNEGSKA (reference sequence). CDR3: CGTGRGGTEAFF. The CDR3 bases are TGCGGTACAGGGCGAGGAGGAACTGAAGCTTTCTTT.

This clonotype was recorded at least ten times. This chain joins TRBV12-3 or TRBV12-4 and TRBJ2-5, with D possibly being TRBD1 or TRBD2 (5 bases each). The CDR3 is 15 amino acids. The V and J ends lost 6 bases and 2 bases respectively, with 16 bases between them. The CDR3 is CASSPGTIQQETQYF. In DNA, the CDR3 is TGTGCCAGCAGCCCCGGGACGATTCAGCAAGAGACCCAGTACTTC.